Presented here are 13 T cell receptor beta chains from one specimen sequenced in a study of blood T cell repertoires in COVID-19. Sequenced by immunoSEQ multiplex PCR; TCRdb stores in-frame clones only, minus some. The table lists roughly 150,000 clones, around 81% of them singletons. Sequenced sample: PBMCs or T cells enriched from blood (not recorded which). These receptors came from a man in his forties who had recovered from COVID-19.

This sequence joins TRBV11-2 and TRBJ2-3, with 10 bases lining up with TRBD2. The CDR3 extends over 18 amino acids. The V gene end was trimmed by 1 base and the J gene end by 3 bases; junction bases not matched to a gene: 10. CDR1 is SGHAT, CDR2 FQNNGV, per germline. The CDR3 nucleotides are TGTGCCAGCAGCTTAGCTCCCCCCACTAGCGGGGTTACAGATACGCAGTATTTT. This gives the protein CASSLAPPTSGVTDTQYF.

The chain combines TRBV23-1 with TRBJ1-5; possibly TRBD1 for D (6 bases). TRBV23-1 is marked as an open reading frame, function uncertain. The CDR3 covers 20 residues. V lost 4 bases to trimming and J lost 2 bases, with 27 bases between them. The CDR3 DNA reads TGCGCCAGCAGTCCCCCCCGTCCCCAGGGAGGGGGGTGGTGCAATCAGCCCCAGCATTTT. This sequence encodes CASSPPRPQGGGWCNQPQHF.

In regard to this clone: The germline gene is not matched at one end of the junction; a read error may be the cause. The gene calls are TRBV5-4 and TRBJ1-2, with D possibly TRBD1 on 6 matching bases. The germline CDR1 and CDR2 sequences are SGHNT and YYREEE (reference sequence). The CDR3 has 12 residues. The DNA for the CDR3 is TGTGCCAGCAGCTCCCCGGGAAGGGGGACCTCGTTC. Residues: CASSSPGRGTSF.

This CDR3 reads CASSPGWGADEAFF. CDR3 in DNA: TGTGCCAGCTCACCAGGGTGGGGCGCAGATGAAGCTTTCTTT. V gene TRBV18 combines with J gene TRBJ1-1, with a tentative D call TRBD1 (5 bases). Germline V gene sequence: CDR1 KGHSH, CDR2 LQKENI. The CDR3 runs to 14 residues. V lost 2 bases to trimming and J lost 7 bases, with 14 bases between them.

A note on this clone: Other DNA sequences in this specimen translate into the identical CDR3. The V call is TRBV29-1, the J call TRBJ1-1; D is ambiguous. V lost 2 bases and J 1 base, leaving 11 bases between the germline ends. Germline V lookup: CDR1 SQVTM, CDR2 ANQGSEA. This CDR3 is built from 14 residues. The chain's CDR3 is CSVERGSGNTEAFF. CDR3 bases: TGCAGCGTTGAACGAGGGTCCGGGAACACTGAAGCTTTCTTT.

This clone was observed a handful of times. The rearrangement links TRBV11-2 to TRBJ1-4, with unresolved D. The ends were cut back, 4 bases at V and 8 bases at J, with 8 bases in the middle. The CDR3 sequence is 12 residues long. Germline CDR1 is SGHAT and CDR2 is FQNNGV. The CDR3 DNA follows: TGTGCCAGCAGCTCACGGGAGGAAAAACTGTTTTTT. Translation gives CASSSREEKLFF.

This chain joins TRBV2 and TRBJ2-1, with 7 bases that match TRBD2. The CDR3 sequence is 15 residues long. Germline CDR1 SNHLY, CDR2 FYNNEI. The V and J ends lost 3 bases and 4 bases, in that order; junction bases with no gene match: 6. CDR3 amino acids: CASSERGNVYNEQFF. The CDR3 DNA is TGTGCCAGCAGTGAGCGGGGGAATGTATACAATGAGCAGTTCTTC.

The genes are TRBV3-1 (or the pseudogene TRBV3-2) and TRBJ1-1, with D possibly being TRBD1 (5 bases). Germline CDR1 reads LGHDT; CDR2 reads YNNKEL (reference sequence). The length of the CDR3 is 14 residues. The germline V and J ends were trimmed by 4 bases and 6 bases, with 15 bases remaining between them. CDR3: CASSRGDGSAEAFF. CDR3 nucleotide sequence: TGTGCCAGCAGCCGGGGGGATGGAAGCGCTGAAGCTTTCTTT.

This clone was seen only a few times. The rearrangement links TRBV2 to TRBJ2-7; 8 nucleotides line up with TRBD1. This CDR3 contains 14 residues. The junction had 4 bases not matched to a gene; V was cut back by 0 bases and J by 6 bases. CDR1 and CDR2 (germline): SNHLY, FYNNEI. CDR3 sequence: CASSEAGDRSEQYF. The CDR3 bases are TGTGCCAGCAGTGAAGCTGGGGACAGGAGCGAGCAGTACTTC.

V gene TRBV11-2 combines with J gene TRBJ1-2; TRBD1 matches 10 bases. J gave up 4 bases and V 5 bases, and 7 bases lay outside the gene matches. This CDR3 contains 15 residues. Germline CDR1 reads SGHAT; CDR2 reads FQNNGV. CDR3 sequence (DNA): TGTGCCAGCAGCCCGACAGGGGGCTATCTCTATGGCTACACCTTC. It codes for CASSPTGGYLYGYTF.

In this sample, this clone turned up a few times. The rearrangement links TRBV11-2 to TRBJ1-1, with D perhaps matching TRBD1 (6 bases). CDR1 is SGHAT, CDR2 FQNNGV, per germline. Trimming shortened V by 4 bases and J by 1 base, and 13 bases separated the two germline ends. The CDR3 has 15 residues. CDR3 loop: CASSSPGQKNTEAFF. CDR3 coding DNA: TGTGCCAGCAGCTCCCCGGGACAAAAGAACACTGAAGCTTTCTTT.

The DNA of the CDR3 is TGTGCCAGTAGAGTGGGACAGGCTGGATCACCCCTCCACTTT. Protein product: CASRVGQAGSPLHF. The chain carries TRBV19 and TRBJ1-6, with 8 bases fitting TRBD1. Germline CDR1 LNHDA, CDR2 SQIVND (reference sequence). Germline trimming cut 6 bases from V and 10 bases from J; bases unmatched to any gene: 8. This CDR3 has 14 amino acids.

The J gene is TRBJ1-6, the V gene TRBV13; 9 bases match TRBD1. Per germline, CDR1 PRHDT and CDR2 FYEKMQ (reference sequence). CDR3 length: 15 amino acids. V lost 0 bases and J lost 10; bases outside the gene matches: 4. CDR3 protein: CASSLGTGGWSPLHF. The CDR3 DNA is TGTGCCAGCAGCTTAGGTACAGGGGGCTGGTCACCCCTCCACTTT.